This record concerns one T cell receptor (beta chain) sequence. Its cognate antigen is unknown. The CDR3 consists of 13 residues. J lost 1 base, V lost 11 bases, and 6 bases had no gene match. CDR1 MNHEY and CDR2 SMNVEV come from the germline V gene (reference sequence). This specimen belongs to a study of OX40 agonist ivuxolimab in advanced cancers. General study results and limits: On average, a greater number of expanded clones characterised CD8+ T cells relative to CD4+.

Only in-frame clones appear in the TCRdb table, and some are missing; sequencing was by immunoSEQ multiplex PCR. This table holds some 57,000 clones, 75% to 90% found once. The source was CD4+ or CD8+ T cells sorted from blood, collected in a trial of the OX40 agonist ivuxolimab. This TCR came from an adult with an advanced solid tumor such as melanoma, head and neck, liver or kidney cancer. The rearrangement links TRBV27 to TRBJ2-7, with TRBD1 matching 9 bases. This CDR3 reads CASRGQGSYEQYF. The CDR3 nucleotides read TGTGCCTCGAGGGGACAGGGATCCTACGAGCAGTACTTC.